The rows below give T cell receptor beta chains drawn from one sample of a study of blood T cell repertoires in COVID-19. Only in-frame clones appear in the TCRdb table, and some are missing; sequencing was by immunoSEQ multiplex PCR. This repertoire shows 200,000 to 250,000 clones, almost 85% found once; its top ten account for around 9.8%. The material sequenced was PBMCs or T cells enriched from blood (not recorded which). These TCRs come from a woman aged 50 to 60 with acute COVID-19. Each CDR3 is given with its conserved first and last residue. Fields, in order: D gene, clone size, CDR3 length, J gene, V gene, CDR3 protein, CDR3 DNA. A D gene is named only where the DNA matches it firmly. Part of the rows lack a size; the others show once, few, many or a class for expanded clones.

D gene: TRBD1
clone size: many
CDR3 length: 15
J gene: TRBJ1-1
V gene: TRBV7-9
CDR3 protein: CASSLPTGVRTEAFF
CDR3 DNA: TGTGCCAGCAGCTTACCGACAGGGGTTCGGACTGAAGCTTTCTTT

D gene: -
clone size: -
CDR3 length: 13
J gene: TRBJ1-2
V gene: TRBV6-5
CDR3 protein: CASTGSGNYGYTF
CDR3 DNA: TGTGCCAGCACTGGGAGTGGAAACTATGGCTACACCTTC

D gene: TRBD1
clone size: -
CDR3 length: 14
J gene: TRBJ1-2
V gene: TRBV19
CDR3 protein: CASRPGTEDYGYTF
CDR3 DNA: TGTGCCAGTAGACCCGGGACAGAGGACTATGGCTACACCTTC

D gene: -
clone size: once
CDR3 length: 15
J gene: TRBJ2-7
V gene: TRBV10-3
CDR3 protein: CAISGQGGSSYEQYF
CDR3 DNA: TGTGCCATCAGTGGGCAGGGGGGCAGCTCCTACGAGCAGTACTTC

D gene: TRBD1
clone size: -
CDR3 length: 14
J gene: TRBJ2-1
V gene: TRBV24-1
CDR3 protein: CATSDPGQDNEQFF
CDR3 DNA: TGTGCCACCAGTGATCCGGGACAGGACAATGAGCAGTTCTTC

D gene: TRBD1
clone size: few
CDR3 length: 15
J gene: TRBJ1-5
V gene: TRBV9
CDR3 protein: CASSVGQGVDQPQHF
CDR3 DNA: TGTGCCAGCAGCGTCGGACAGGGCGTTGATCAGCCCCAGCATTTT

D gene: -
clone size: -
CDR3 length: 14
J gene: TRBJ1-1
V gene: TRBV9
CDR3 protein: CASSVEAGGSEAFF
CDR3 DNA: TGTGCCAGCAGCGTAGAGGCAGGTGGATCTGAAGCTTTCTTT

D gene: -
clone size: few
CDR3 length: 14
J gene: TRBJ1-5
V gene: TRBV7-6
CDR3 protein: CASSLGGPHQPQHF
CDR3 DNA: TGTGCCAGCAGCTTAGGGGGCCCCCATCAGCCCCAGCATTTT

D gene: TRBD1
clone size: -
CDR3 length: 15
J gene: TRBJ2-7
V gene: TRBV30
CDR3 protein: CAWSVWGQGTYEQYF
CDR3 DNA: TGTGCCTGGAGTGTATGGGGACAGGGTACCTACGAGCAGTACTTC

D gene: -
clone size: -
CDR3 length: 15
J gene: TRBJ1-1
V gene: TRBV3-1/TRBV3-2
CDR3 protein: CASSQGHSGSTEAFF
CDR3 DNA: TGTGCCAGCAGCCAAGGCCACTCAGGGTCTACTGAAGCTTTCTTT

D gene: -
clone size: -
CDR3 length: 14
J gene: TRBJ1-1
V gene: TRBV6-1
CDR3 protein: CASSEGNLNTEAFF
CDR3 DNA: TGTGCCAGCAGTGAAGGTAACTTGAACACTGAAGCTTTCTTT

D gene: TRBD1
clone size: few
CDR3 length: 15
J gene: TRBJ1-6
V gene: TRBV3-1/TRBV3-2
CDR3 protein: CASSQGDRTNSPLHF
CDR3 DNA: TGTGCCAGCAGCCAGGGGGACAGAACTAATTCTCCCCTCCACTTT

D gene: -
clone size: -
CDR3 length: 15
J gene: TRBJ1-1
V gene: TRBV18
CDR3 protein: CASSPLEEMNTEAFF
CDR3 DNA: TGTGCCAGCTCACCCTTGGAGGAGATGAACACTGAAGCTTTCTTT

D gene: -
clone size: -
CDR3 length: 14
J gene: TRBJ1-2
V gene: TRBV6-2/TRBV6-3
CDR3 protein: CASSYSRGNYGYTF
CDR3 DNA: TGTGCCAGCAGTTACTCGAGGGGGAACTATGGCTACACCTTC

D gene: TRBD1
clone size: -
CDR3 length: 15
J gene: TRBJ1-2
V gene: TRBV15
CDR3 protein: CATSRVNRGEYGYTF
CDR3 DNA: TGTGCCACCAGCAGAGTTAACAGGGGGGAATATGGCTACACCTTC

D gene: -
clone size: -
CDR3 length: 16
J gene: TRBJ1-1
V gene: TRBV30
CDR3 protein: CAWSDPREDLNTEAFF
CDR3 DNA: TGTGCCTGGAGTGACCCTCGAGAAGATTTGAACACTGAAGCTTTCTTT

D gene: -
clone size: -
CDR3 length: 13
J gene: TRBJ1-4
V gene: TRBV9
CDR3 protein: CASRRGVGEKLFF
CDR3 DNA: TGTGCCAGCAGGCGGGGAGTGGGCGAAAAACTGTTTTTT

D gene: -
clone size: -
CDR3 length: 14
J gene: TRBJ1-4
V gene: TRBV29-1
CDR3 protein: CSVASGATNEKLFF
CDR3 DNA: TGCAGCGTAGCCTCAGGTGCAACTAATGAAAAACTGTTTTTT

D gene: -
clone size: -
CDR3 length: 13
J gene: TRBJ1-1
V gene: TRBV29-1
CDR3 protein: CSVESGGLTEAFF
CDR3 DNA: TGCAGCGTTGAGTCAGGCGGACTGACTGAAGCTTTCTTT

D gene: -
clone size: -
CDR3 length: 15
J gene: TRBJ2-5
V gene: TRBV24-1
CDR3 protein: CATSDSRDKEETQYF
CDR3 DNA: TGTGCCACCAGTGATTCGCGGGATAAAGAAGAGACCCAGTACTTC

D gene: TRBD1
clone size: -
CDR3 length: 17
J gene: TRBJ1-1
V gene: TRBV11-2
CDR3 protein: CASSLGQGAFLNTEAFF
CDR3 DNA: TGTGCCAGCAGCTTAGGACAGGGGGCTTTCTTGAACACTGAAGCTTTCTTT

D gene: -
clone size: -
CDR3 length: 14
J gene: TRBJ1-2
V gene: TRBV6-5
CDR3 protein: CASVKQGQNYGYTF
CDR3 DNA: TGTGCCAGCGTGAAACAGGGACAAAACTATGGCTACACCTTC

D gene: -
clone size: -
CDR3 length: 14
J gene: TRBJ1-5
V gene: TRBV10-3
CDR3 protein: CAISDSTSNQPQHF
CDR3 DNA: TGTGCCATCAGTGATAGTACTAGCAATCAGCCCCAGCATTTT

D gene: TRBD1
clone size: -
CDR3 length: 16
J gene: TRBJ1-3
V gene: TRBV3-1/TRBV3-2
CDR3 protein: CASSQRTGPGGNTIYF
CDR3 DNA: TGTGCCAGCAGCCAACGGACAGGGCCGGGAGGAAACACCATATATTTT

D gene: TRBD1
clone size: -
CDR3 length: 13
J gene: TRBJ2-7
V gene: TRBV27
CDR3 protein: CASSRTGDREQYF
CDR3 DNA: TGTGCCAGCAGTCGGACAGGGGATCGAGAGCAGTACTTC

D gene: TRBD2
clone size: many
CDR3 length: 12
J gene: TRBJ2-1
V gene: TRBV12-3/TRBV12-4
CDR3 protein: CASSLMGTSVFF
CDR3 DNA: TGTGCCAGCAGTTTAATGGGGACTAGCGTGTTCTTC

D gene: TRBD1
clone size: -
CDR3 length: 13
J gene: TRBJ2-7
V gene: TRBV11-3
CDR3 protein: CASSLRQGTEQYF
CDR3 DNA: TGTGCCAGCAGCTTGAGACAGGGGACCGAGCAGTACTTC

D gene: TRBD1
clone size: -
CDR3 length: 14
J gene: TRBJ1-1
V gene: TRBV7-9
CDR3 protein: CASSSGQGVTEAFF
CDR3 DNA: TGTGCCAGCAGCTCCGGACAGGGGGTCACTGAAGCTTTCTTT

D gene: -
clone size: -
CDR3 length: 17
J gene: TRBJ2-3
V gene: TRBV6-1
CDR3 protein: CASSAYPGHLSTDTQYF
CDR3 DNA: TGTGCCAGCAGTGCCTACCCGGGACATCTCTCCACAGATACGCAGTATTTT

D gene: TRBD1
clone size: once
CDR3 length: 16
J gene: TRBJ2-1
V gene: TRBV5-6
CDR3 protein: CASSLARDRGVNEQFF
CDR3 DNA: TGTGCCAGCAGCTTGGCCCGGGACAGGGGAGTAAATGAGCAGTTCTTC

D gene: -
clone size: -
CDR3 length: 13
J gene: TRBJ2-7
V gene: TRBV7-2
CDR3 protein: CASSPVVAYEQYF
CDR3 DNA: TGTGCCAGCAGCCCCGTTGTTGCCTACGAGCAGTACTTC

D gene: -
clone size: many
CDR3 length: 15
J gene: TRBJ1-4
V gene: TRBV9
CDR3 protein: CASSARGAVNEKLFF
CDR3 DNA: TGTGCCAGCAGTGCCCGTGGGGCGGTTAATGAAAAACTGTTTTTT

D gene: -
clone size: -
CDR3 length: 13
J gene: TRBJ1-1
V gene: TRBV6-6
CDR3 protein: CASSSLGGTEAFF
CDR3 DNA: TGTGCCAGCAGTTCTCTCGGGGGAACTGAAGCTTTCTTT

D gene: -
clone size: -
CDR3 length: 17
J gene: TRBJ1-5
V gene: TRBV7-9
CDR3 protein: CASSLGSGREGNQPQHF
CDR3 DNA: TGTGCCAGCAGCTTAGGCTCCGGCAGGGAGGGCAATCAGCCCCAGCATTTT

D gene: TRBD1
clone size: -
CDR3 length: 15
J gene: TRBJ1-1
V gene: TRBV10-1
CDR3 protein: CASSESWTGATEAFF
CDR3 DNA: TGCGCCAGCAGTGAGTCCTGGACAGGGGCCACTGAAGCTTTCTTT

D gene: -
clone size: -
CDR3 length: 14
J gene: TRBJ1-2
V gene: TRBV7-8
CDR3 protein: CASSERQVVGGYTF
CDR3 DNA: TGTGCCAGCAGCGAAAGACAGGTGGTGGGTGGCTACACCTTC

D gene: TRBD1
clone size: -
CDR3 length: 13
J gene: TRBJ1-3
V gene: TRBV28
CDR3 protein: CASSQGQVYTIYF
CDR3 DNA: TGTGCCAGCAGCCAAGGACAGGTATACACCATATATTTT

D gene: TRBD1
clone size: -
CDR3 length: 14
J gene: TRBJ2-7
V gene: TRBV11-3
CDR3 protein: CASSLMGQGNEQYF
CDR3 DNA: TGTGCCAGCAGCTTAATGGGACAGGGGAACGAGCAGTACTTC

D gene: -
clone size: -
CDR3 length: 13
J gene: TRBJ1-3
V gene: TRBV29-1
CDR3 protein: CSGLTGSGNTIYF
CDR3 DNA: TGCAGCGGCCTGACAGGCTCTGGAAACACCATATATTTT

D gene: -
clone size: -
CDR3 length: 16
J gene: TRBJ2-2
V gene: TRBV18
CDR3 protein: CASSPTGSTYTGELFF
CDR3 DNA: TGTGCCAGCTCACCCACAGGGAGTACGTACACCGGGGAGCTGTTTTTT

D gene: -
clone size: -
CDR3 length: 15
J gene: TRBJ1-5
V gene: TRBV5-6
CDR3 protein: CASSLVQGFRQPQHF
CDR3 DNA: TGTGCCAGCAGCTTGGTGCAGGGATTCCGGCAGCCCCAGCATTTT

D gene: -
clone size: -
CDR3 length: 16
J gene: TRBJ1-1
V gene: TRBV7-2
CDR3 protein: CATRRNEAVLNTEAFF
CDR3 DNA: TGTGCCACCCGTCGAAACGAGGCAGTATTGAACACTGAAGCTTTCTTT

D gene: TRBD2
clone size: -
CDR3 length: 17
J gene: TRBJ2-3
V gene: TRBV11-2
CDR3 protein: CASSLGLAGAAQNTQYF
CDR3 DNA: TGTGCCAGCAGCTTAGGCCTAGCGGGGGCCGCACAAAATACGCAGTATTTT

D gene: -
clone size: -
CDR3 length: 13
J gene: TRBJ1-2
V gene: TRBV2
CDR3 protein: CASSSGGDHGYTF
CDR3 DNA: TGTGCCAGCAGTTCAGGAGGGGATCACGGCTACACCTTC

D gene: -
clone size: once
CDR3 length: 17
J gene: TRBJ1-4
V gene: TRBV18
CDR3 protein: CASSPDDGQLQVEKLFF
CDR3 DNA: TGTGCCAGCTCACCGGATGATGGGCAGCTACAGGTTGAAAAACTGTTTTTT